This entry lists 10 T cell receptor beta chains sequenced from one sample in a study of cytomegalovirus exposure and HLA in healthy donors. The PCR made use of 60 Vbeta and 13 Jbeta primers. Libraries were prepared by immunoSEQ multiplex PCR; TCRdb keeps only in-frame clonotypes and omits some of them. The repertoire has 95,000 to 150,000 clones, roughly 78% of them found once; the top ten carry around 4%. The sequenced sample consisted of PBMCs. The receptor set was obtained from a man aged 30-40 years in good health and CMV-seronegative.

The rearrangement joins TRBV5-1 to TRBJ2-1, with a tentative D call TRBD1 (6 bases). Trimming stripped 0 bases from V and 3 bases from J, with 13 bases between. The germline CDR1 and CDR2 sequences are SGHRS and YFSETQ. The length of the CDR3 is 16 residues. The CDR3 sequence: CASSLERGTIYNEQFF. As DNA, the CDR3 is TGCGCCAGCAGCTTGGAAAGGGGGACCATCTACAATGAGCAGTTCTTC.

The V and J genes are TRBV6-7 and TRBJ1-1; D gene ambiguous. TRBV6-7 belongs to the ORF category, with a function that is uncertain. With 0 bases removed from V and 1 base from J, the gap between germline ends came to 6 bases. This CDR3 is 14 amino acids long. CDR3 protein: CASSYSRGNTEAFF. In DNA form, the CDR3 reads TGTGCCAGCAGTTACTCGAGAGGGAACACTGAAGCTTTCTTT.

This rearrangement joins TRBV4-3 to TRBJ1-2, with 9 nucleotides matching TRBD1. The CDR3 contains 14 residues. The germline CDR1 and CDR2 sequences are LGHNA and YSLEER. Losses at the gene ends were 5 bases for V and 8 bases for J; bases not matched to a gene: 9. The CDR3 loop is CASSDGQGYRGYTF. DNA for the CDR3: TGCGCCAGCAGCGATGGACAGGGGTATCGGGGCTACACCTTC.

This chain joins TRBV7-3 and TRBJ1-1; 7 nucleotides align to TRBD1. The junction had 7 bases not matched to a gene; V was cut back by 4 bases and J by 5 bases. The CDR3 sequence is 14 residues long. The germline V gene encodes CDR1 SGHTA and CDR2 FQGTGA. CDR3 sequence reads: CASSSQQGSTEAFF. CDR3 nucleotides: TGTGCCAGCAGCTCACAACAGGGGTCTACTGAAGCTTTCTTT.

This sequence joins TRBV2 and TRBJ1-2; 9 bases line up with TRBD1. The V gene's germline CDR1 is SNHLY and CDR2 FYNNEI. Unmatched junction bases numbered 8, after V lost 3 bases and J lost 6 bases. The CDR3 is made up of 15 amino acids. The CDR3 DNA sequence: TGTGCCAGCAGTGAGTTTGGGACAGGGATCGATGGCTACACCTTC. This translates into CASSEFGTGIDGYTF.

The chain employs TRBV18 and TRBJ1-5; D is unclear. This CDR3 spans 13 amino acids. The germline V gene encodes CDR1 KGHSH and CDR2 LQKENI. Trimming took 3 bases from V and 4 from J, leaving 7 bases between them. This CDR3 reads CASSPNANQPQHF. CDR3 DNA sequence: TGTGCCAGCTCACCCAATGCGAATCAGCCCCAGCATTTT.

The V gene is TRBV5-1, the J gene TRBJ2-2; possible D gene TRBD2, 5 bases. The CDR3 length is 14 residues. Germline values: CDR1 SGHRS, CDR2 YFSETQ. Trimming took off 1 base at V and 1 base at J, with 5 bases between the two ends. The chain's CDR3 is CASSLRGNTGELFF. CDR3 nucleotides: TGCGCCAGCAGCTTGCGGGGGAACACCGGGGAGCTGTTTTTT.

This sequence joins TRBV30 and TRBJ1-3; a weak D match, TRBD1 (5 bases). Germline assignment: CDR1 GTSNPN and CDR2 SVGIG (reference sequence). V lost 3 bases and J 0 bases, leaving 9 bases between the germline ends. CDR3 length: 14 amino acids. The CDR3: CAWSTGSSGNTIYF. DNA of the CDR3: TGTGCCTGGAGCACAGGTAGCTCTGGAAACACCATATATTTT.

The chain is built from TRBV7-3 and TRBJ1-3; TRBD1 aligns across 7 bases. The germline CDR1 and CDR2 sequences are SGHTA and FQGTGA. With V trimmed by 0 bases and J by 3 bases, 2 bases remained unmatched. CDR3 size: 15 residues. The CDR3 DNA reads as TGTGCCAGCAGCTTAACAGGGGGCGTTGGAAACACCATATATTTT. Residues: CASSLTGGVGNTIYF.

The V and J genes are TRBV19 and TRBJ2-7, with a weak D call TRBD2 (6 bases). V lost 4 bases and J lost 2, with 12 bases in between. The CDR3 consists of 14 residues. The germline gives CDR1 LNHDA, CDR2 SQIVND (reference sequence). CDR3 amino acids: CASSTGLNTYEQYF. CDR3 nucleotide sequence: TGTGCCAGTAGTACGGGACTCAATACCTACGAGCAGTACTTC.